This T cell receptor (beta chain) emerged from a study of CD8 T cells in Susac syndrome. Looked up from germline, CDR1 is MNHEY and CDR2 is SVGAGI. The CDR3 is 15 amino acids. Trimming removed 5 bases from V and 5 bases from J; junction bases left unmatched: 10. The T cells that were sequenced for TCR beta were CD8+ and CD4+ cells from blood. The TEMRA cells underwent FACS enrichment, while the CD8+ and CD4+ T cells underwent negative isolation. An amount of RNA that ranged from roughly 0.45 to 1 ug was reverse transcribed with random hexamers. Amplification of TCR beta CDR3 used immunoSEQ multiplex PCR across 54 Vbeta and 13 Jbeta. TCRdb re-called the immunoSEQ multiplex PCR reads through MiXCR, storing one row per CDR3 protein. The sample lists approximately 100,000 distinct CDR3 sequences; just under 95% were seen once.

What was sequenced was CD8+ T cells from PBMCs. The sequence was collected from a human donor in good health. The chain has TRBV6-5 and TRBJ2-5, with 8 bases that match TRBD2. CDR3 loop: CASSPGTRWDETQYF. The CDR3, as DNA: TGTGCCAGCAGTCCCGGGACTAGGTGGGATGAGACCCAGTACTTC.